This T cell receptor beta chain was sequenced during a study of cytomegalovirus exposure and HLA in healthy donors. Overall study findings and caveats: Investigators reported more than 150 TCR beta chains as tied to cytomegalovirus. The TCR clusters that emerged in the first cohort tended, a later analysis found, to co-occur in the approximately 110 validation repertoires. The classifier reportedly diagnosed cytomegalovirus status with high sensitivity and specificity.

On this clone itself: Its antigen is as yet unknown.

Clones were read by immunoSEQ multiplex PCR, and TCRdb kept only the in-frame ones, dropping some. The data hold a few hundred thousand clones, with approximately 80% observed a single time. V lost 2 bases and J 7 bases, leaving 11 bases between the germline ends. The germline V gene has CDR1 MNHEY and CDR2 SMNVEV (reference sequence). CDR3 size: 13 residues. The clonotype was recovered from a woman under 40 in good health and CMV-seropositive. Specimen: PBMCs. The rearrangement joins TRBV27 to TRBJ1-1; D is unclear. This CDR3 is CASSLSQKDEAFF. The CDR3 DNA reads as TGTGCCAGCAGTTTAAGCCAGAAAGATGAAGCTTTCTTT.